A selection of T cell receptor beta chains follows, all from one sample in a study of blood T cell repertoires in COVID-19. TCRdb keeps only in-frame clones here, not all; method: immunoSEQ multiplex PCR. The sample yields fewer than 85,000 clones, over 85% seen once. Sequenced input: peripheral blood. All receptors come from a man over 45 with active COVID-19. Each CDR3 is given with its conserved first and last residue. Fields, in order: clone size, J gene, V gene, D gene, CDR3 DNA, CDR3 protein. The D gene is left open where the match is weak. Clone size appears in some rows only: once, few, many, or a class for an expanded clone.

abundance: few; j_gene: TRBJ2-7; v_gene: TRBV20-1; d_gene: TRBD2; CDR3nt: TGCAGTGCTAGTGACCCTAGCGGTATCACCAGCTCCTACGAGCAGTACTTC; CDR3aa: CSASDPSGITSSYEQYF
abundance: NA; j_gene: TRBJ2-4; v_gene: TRBV9; d_gene: TRBD1; CDR3nt: TGTGCCAGCAGCGCGGGACAGCTAGCCAAAAACATTCAGTACTTC; CDR3aa: CASSAGQLAKNIQYF
abundance: once; j_gene: TRBJ2-7; v_gene: TRBV7-2; d_gene: TRBD2; CDR3nt: TGTGCCAGCAGCGGCGGGAGAGTTGACGAGCAGTACTTC; CDR3aa: CASSGGRVDEQYF
abundance: NA; j_gene: TRBJ1-2; v_gene: TRBV5-6; d_gene: NA; CDR3nt: TGTGCCAGCAGCTTGCGATCCGGTAACTATGGCTACACCTTC; CDR3aa: CASSLRSGNYGYTF
abundance: NA; j_gene: TRBJ1-1; v_gene: TRBV28; d_gene: NA; CDR3nt: TGTGCCAGCAGTTGGCTGTCGAACACTGAAGCTTTCTTT; CDR3aa: CASSWLSNTEAFF
abundance: NA; j_gene: TRBJ2-2; v_gene: TRBV28; d_gene: NA; CDR3nt: TGTGCCAGCTCATCGACTAGAGACACCGGGGAGCTGTTTTTT; CDR3aa: CASSSTRDTGELFF
abundance: NA; j_gene: TRBJ2-7; v_gene: TRBV6-5; d_gene: TRBD1; CDR3nt: TGTGCCAGCAGACCAGGGGGTAGCTCCTACGAGCAGTACTTC; CDR3aa: CASRPGGSSYEQYF
abundance: NA; j_gene: TRBJ2-1; v_gene: TRBV3-1/TRBV3-2; d_gene: TRBD2; CDR3nt: TGTGCCAGCAGCCAAGAAGCGGGACTAGCGGGGCTTGAGCAGTTCTTC; CDR3aa: CASSQEAGLAGLEQFF
abundance: NA; j_gene: TRBJ1-6; v_gene: TRBV7-9; d_gene: NA; CDR3nt: TGTGCCAGCAGCTTCACAGGACCCCTCCACTTT; CDR3aa: CASSFTGPLHF
abundance: NA; j_gene: TRBJ2-7; v_gene: TRBV28; d_gene: NA; CDR3nt: TGTGCCAGCAGTTCTCCAGGGTACGAGCAGTACTTC; CDR3aa: CASSSPGYEQYF
abundance: NA; j_gene: TRBJ2-1; v_gene: TRBV11-2; d_gene: TRBD2; CDR3nt: TGTGCCAGCAGCATCGCCCTGCTAATCGGGAGGGCGGACAATGAGCAGTTCTTC; CDR3aa: CASSIALLIGRADNEQFF
abundance: NA; j_gene: TRBJ1-1; v_gene: TRBV4-3; d_gene: NA; CDR3nt: TGCGCCAGCAGCCAAGATAGTAGAGAGAACACTGAAGCTTTCTTT; CDR3aa: CASSQDSRENTEAFF
abundance: NA; j_gene: TRBJ2-3; v_gene: TRBV29-1; d_gene: TRBD1; CDR3nt: TGCAGCGTTGAGAGGAACAGGGGAACAGATACGCAGTATTTT; CDR3aa: CSVERNRGTDTQYF
abundance: NA; j_gene: TRBJ1-2; v_gene: TRBV5-6; d_gene: TRBD1; CDR3nt: TGTGCCAGCAGCTTGGACAGGGGTTTCTATGGCTACACCTTC; CDR3aa: CASSLDRGFYGYTF
abundance: NA; j_gene: TRBJ2-7; v_gene: TRBV11-2; d_gene: NA; CDR3nt: TGTGCCAGCAGCCGTTGGCTGCCCCCCGAGCAGTACTTC; CDR3aa: CASSRWLPPEQYF
abundance: NA; j_gene: TRBJ1-2; v_gene: TRBV19; d_gene: NA; CDR3nt: TGTGCCAGTAGTAACCGACGGGGGACGGGTGGCTACACCTTC; CDR3aa: CASSNRRGTGGYTF
abundance: NA; j_gene: TRBJ2-3; v_gene: TRBV19; d_gene: TRBD1; CDR3nt: TGTGCCAGTAGAGATCCGGGACAGGGTTTTTTAGATACGCAGTATTTT; CDR3aa: CASRDPGQGFLDTQYF
abundance: NA; j_gene: TRBJ2-7; v_gene: TRBV14; d_gene: NA; CDR3nt: TGTGCCAGCGGTCGAGCAGGGATCCACGAGCAGTACTTC; CDR3aa: CASGRAGIHEQYF